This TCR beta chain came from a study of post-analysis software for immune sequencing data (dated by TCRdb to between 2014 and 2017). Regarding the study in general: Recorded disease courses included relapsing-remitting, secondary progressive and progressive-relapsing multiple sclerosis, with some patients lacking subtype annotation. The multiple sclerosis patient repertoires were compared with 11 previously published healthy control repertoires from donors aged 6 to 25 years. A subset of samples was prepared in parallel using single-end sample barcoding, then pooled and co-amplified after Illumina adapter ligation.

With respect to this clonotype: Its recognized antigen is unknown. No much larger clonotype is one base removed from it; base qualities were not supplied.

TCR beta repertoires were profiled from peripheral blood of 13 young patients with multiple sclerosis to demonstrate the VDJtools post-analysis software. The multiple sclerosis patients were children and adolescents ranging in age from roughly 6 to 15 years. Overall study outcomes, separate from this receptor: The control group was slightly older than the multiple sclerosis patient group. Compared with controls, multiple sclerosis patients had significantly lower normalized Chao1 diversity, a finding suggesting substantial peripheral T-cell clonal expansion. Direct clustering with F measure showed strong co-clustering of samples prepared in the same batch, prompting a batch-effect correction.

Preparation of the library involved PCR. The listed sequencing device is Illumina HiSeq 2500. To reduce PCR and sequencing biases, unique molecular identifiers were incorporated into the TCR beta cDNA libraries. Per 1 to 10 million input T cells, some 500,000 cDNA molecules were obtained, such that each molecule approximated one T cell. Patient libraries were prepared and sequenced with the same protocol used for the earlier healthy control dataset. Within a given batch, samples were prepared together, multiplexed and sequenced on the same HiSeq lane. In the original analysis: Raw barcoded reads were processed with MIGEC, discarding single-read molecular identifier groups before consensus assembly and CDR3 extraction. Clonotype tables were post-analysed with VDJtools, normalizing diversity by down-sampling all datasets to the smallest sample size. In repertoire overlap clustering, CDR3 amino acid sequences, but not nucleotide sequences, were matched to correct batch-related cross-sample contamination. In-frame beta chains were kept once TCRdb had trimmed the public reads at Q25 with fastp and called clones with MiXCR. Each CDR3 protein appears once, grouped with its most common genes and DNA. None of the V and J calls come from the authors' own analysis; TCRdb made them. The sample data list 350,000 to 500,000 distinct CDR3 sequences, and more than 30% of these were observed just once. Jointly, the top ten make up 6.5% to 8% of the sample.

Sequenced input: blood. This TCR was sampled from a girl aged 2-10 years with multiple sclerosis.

The DNA reads as follows: TGCAGCCATAGGACACCTACCTACAATGAGCAGTTCTTC. Translation gives CSHRTPTYNEQFF. The rearrangement joined TRBV29-1 to TRBJ2-1; TRBD1 could be the D gene, as 5 bases match. The CDR3 goes from the cysteine to the phenylalanine over 13 residues. The CDR3 DNA has 39 bases and is translated from base 1. The germline V gene gives CDR1 as SQVTM and CDR2 as ANQGSEA. V is reduced by 8 bases and J by 2 bases, leaving a spacing of 13 bases between them.